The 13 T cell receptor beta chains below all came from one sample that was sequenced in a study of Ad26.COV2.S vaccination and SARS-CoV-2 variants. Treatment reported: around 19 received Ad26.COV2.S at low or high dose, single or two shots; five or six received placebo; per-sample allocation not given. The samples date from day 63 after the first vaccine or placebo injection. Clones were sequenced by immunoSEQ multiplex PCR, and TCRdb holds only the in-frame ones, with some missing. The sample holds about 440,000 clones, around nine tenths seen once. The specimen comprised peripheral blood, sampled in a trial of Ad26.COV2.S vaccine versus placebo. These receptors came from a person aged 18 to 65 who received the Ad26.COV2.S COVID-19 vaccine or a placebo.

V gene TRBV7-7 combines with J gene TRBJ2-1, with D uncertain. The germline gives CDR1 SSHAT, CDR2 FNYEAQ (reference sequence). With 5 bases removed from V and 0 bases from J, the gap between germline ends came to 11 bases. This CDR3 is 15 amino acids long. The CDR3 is CASSLRASSYNEQFF. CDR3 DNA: TGTGCCAGCAGCCTTAGGGCAAGCTCCTACAATGAGCAGTTCTTC. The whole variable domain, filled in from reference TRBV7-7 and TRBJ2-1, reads GAGVSQSPRYKVTKRGQDVTLRCDPISSHATLYWYQQALGQGPEFLTYFNYEAQPDKSGLPSDRFSAERPEGSISTLTIQRTEQRDSAMYRCASSLRASSYNEQFFGPGTRLTVL.

The CDR3 bases are TGCGCCAGCAGAGGGTCAAGGGACACCGGGGAGCTGTTTTTT. Its translation is CASRGSRDTGELFF. V gene TRBV5-1 combines with J gene TRBJ2-2; D not certain. V was shortened by 5 bases and J by 3 bases, with 11 bases between the two germline ends. Germline V gives CDR1 SGHRS, CDR2 YFSETQ. CDR3 length: 14 residues.

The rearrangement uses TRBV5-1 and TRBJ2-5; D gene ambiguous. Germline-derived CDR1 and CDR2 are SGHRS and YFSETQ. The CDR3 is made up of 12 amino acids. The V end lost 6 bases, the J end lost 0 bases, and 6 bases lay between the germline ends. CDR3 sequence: CASTPNQETQYF. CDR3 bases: TGCGCCAGCACCCCTAACCAAGAGACCCAGTACTTC.

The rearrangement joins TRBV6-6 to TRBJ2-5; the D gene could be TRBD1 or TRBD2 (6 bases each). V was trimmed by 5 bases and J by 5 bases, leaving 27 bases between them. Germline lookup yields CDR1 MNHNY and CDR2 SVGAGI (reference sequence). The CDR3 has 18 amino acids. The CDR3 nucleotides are TGTGCCAGCAGTCAACTCCTTACCGGGGGCGGGAACTGGGAGACCCAGTACTTC. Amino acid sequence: CASSQLLTGGGNWETQYF.

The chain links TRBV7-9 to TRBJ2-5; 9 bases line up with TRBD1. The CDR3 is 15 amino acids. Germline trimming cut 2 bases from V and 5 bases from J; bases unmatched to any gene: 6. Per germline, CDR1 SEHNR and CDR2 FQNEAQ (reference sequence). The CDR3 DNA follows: TGTGCCAGCAGCTTAATACAGGGGGCCATGGAGACCCAGTACTTC. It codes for CASSLIQGAMETQYF.

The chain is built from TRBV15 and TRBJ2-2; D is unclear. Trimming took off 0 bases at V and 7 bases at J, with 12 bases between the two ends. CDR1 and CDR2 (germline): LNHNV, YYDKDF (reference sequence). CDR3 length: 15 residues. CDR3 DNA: TGTGCCACCAGCAGAGATCAAGGGTTTAGCGGGGAGCTGTTTTTT. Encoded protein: CATSRDQGFSGELFF.

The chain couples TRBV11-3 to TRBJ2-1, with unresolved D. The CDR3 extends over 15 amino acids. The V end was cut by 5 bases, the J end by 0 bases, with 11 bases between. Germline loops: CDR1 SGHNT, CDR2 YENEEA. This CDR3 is CASSPRSSSYNEQFF. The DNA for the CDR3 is TGTGCCAGCAGCCCCCGGTCGAGCTCCTACAATGAGCAGTTCTTC.

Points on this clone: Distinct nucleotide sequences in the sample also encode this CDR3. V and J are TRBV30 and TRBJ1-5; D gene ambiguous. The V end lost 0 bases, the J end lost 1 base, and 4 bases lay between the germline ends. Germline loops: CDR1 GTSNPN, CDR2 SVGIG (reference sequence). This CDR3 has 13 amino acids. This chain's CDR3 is CAWSVDSNQPQHF. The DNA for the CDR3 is TGTGCCTGGAGTGTAGACAGCAATCAGCCCCAGCATTTT.

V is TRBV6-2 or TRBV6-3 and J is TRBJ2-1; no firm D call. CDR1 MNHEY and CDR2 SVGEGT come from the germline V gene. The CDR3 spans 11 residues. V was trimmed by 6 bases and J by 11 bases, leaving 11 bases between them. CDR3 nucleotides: TGTGCCAGCAGCCCACGTAATCAGCAGTTCTTC. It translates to CASSPRNQQFF.

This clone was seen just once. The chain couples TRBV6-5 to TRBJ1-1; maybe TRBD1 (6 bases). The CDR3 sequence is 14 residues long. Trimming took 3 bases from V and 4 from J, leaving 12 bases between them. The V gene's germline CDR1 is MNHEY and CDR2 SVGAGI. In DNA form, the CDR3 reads TGTGCCAGCAGTTATTGGGGGGGCGGCACTGAAGCTTTCTTT. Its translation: CASSYWGGGTEAFF.

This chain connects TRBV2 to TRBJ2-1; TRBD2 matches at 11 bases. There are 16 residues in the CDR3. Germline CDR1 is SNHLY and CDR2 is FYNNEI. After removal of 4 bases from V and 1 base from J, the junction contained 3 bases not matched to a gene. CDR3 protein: CASSGLAGGSYNEQFF. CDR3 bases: TGTGCCAGCAGTGGTCTAGCGGGAGGATCCTACAATGAGCAGTTCTTC.

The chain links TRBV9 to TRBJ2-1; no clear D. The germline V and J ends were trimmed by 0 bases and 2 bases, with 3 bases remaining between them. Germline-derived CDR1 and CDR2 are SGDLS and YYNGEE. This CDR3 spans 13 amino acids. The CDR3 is CASSVATYNEQFF. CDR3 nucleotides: TGTGCCAGCAGCGTAGCTACCTACAATGAGCAGTTCTTC.

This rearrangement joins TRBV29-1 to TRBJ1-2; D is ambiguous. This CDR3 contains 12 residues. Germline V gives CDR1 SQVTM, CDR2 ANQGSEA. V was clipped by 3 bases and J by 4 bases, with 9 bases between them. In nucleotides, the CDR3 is TGCAGCGTTGATGTGCAGTCCTATGGCTACACCTTC. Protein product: CSVDVQSYGYTF.